This TCR beta chain is from a study of response to subunit inactivated influenza vaccine (dated by TCRdb to the late 2010s). With regard to the full study: The study used deep quantitative T cell receptor repertoire profiling to track responses to a trivalent subunit inactivated influenza vaccine. The study at large found these results: The authors suggested that each seasonal influenza vaccination may recruit only a limited number of new T cells.

Turning to this clonotype: What this receptor recognizes is not known. No quality values exist for individual bases; no much larger clone is one base distant.

The protocol used for the library was RT-PCR. Reads for this sample came from an Illumina HiSeq 2500. TCRdb reanalyzed the raw reads on its own, using fastp at Q25 for trimming and MiXCR for clone calling, and kept in-frame beta chains. Under each unique CDR3 protein, matching rows form one entry showing the most common genes and DNA. The sample table contains roughly 700,000 distinct CDR3 sequences; only one count was recorded for about 14% of them. The ten largest clones capture less than 9% of the sample. The CDR3 has 18 amino acids, counting the end cysteine and phenylalanine. Only CDR3 DNA is held: 54 bases, read in frame from base 1. V is pruned by 1 base and J by 1 base, leaving 9 bases of the junction without a gene match. The germline V gene (reference sequence) supplies CDR1 SGHAT and CDR2 FQDESV.

The sample was PBMCs from blood, taken roughly 15 days before vaccination. This TCR came from a man aged 50-59 years who received an inactivated influenza vaccine. Donor details come from another sample of the same person, matched by shared clones. Rearrangement joined TRBV11-1 to TRBJ2-7; 11 central bases correspond to TRBD2. Here the CDR3 is given as CASSLGLTSGKTSYEQYF. The DNA reads as follows: TGTGCCAGCAGCTTAGGGTTGACTAGCGGGAAGACTTCCTACGAGCAGTACTTC.